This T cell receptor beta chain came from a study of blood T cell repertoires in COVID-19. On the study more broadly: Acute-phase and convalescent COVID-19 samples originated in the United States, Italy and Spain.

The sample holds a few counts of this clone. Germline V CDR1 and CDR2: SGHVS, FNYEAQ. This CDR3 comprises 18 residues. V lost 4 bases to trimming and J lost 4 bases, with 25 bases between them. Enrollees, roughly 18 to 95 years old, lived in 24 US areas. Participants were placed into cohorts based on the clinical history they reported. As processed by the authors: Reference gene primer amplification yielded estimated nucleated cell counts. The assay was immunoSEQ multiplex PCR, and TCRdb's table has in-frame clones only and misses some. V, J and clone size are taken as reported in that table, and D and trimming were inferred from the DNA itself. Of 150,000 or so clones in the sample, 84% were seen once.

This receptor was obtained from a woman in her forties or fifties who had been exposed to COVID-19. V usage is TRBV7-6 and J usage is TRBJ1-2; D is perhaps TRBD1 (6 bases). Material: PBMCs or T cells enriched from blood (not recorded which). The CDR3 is CASSSQAGGRGLAYGYTF. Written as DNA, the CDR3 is TGTGCCAGCAGCTCCCAGGCGGGGGGGCGCGGACTCGCCTATGGCTACACCTTC.